The 29 T cell receptor beta chains listed next were all sequenced from one sample in a study of cytomegalovirus exposure and HLA in healthy donors (dated by TCRdb to between 2016 and 2019). Library preparation used the immunoSEQ multiplex PCR assay. For the multiplex PCR, a mixture combining 60 forward primers for TCR Vbeta segments and 13 reverse primers for TCR Jbeta segments was used. As stored in TCRdb, this immuneACCESS dataset retains in-frame rearrangements with V and J assigned. A fraction of the clones does not appear; measured against another copy, unresolved V genes explain less than half of the discrepancy, and the remainder lacks a known reason. This sample has about 97,000 clones in its table, and 79% of those were observed once. About 3.5% of the sample rests with the top ten. The sample was PBMCs. Receptor source: a male donor in good health and CMV-seropositive.

CDR3 nucleotides: TGTGCCAGCAGCTTGCTCGCAGGGTCAAGAACAGATACGCAGTATTTT. Translating it yields CASSLLAGSRTDTQYF. The chain joins TRBV5-4 to TRBJ2-3; a weak D match, TRBD1 (5 bases). Germline CDR1 SGHNT, CDR2 YYREEE (reference sequence). The V and J ends lost 1 base and 3 bases respectively, with 15 bases between them. The CDR3 totals 16 residues.

This chain joins TRBV29-1 and TRBJ1-1; 9 nucleotides align to TRBD1. The trim removed 7 bases at V and 7 bases at J, leaving 10 bases unmatched. This CDR3 comprises 13 residues. Germline CDR1 reads SQVTM; CDR2 reads ANQGSEA. The CDR3 region is CSATRQGGLEAFF. Here the CDR3 DNA reads TGCAGCGCAACGAGACAGGGGGGCCTTGAAGCTTTCTTT.

The chain has TRBV7-8 and TRBJ1-5; D perhaps matches TRBD1 (5 bases). The V gene's germline CDR1 is SGHVS and CDR2 FQNEAQ. Between the trimmed V and J ends, which lost 5 bases and 2 bases, there was a span of 13 bases. This CDR3 is built from 15 residues. CDR3 sequence: CASSENRQRNQPQHF. The CDR3 DNA reads TGTGCCAGCAGCGAGAACAGGCAACGCAATCAGCCCCAGCATTTT.

V gene TRBV7-2 combines with J gene TRBJ2-7, with TRBD2 identical over 8 bases. This CDR3 region has 15 residues. V gave up 2 bases and J gave up 3 bases; unmatched junction bases: 6. Germline V gene sequence: CDR1 SGHTA, CDR2 FQGNSA. CDR3 region: CASSLSLSGGYEQYF. DNA of the CDR3: TGTGCCAGCAGCTTATCCCTGAGCGGGGGCTACGAGCAGTACTTC.

This chain joins TRBV5-6 and TRBJ1-1, with D unresolved. The germline gives CDR1 SGHDT, CDR2 YYEEEE. Trimming cost V 1 base and J 1 base, with 11 bases left between them. This CDR3 spans 15 amino acids. The CDR3 DNA follows: TGTGCCAGCAGCTTGACTGGAGATCCGAACACTGAAGCTTTCTTT. Translation gives CASSLTGDPNTEAFF.

This clone was counted only a few times. The genes are TRBV5-1 and TRBJ1-1, with D possibly TRBD1 on 5 matching bases. The CDR3 sequence is 14 residues long. Germline CDR1 and CDR2: SGHRS and YFSETQ. V lost 0 bases, J lost 2 bases, and 8 bases lay in between. DNA of the CDR3: TGCGCCAGCAGCTTGGTAGGGACTAACACTGAAGCTTTCTTT. Translated: CASSLVGTNTEAFF.

The chain employs TRBV27 and TRBJ1-5; possible D gene TRBD1, 5 bases. Germline V gives CDR1 MNHEY, CDR2 SMNVEV (reference sequence). This CDR3 region has 16 residues. Trimming shortened V by 6 bases and J by 2 bases, and 17 bases separated the two germline ends. The CDR3: CASSLRGVDGNQPQHF. The CDR3 bases are TGTGCCAGCAGCCTACGGGGGGTGGATGGCAATCAGCCCCAGCATTTT.

This chain links TRBV5-1 with TRBJ1-1, with D uncertain. The CDR3 covers 15 residues. V lost 0 bases and J lost 3, with 12 bases in between. Germline V gene lookup returns CDR1 SGHRS and CDR2 YFSETQ. The CDR3 DNA reads TGCGCCAGCAGCTTGGACGGAGGAGCAGACACTGAAGCTTTCTTT. Translation: CASSLDGGADTEAFF.

The gene calls are TRBV19 and TRBJ2-5; 8 bases are shared with TRBD1. This CDR3 region has 14 residues. The germline gives CDR1 LNHDA, CDR2 SQIVND (reference sequence). V was clipped by 4 bases and J by 5 bases; unmatched bases: 6. CDR3 coding DNA: TGTGCCAGTAGTAGGACAGGGTCGTTCGAGACCCAGTACTTC. This gives the protein CASSRTGSFETQYF. Full variable domain (missing parts from reference TRBV19 and TRBJ2-5): DGGITQSPKYLFRKEGQNVTLSCEQNLNHDAMYWYRQDPGQGLRLIYYSQIVNDFQKGDIAEGYSVSREKKESFPLTVTSAQKNPTAFYLCASSRTGSFETQYFGPGTRLLVL.

The V gene is TRBV30, the J gene TRBJ1-5, with D possibly being TRBD1 (6 bases). Germline V gene lookup returns CDR1 GTSNPN and CDR2 SVGIG (reference sequence). V was clipped by 6 bases and J by 7 bases, with 19 bases between them. The CDR3 runs 14 residues. The DNA of the CDR3 is TGTGCCTGCTCCGTCGGGGGGCGCGGGCAGCCCCAGCATTTT. Translating gives CACSVGGRGQPQHF.

This clone was counted between two and nine times. This chain links TRBV5-1 with TRBJ1-1; 7 bases map to TRBD1. The J segment lost 4 bases and the V segment lost 4 bases, leaving 7 bases of the junction unmatched. Germline V CDR1 and CDR2: SGHRS, YFSETQ. This CDR3 region has 14 residues. The CDR3 DNA follows: TGCGCCAGCAGCGATACAGGGGCGAGCACTGAAGCTTTCTTT. Translated, it gives CASSDTGASTEAFF.

This clone was detected only a few times. The chain carries TRBV6-5 and TRBJ1-4, with D tentatively TRBD1 (5 bases). V was pared by 6 bases and J by 5 bases, with 13 bases between. From germline, CDR1 is MNHEY and CDR2 SVGAGI. The CDR3 length is 14 residues. CDR3 bases: TGTGCCAGCAGCGCAGGGTTATGGAATGAAAAACTGTTTTTT. This codes for CASSAGLWNEKLFF.

The chain combines TRBV25-1 with TRBJ2-7, with TRBD2 matching 7 bases. Germline V CDR1 and CDR2: MGHDK, SYGVNS. This CDR3 is built from 13 residues. Trimming cost V 2 bases and J 3 bases; bases outside gene matches: 1. The CDR3 reads CASSEAGDYEQYF. CDR3 sequence (DNA): TGTGCCAGCAGTGAAGCGGGAGACTACGAGCAGTACTTC.

The chain uses TRBV27 and TRBJ1-1; D uncertain. Germline V gene data show CDR1 as MNHEY and CDR2 as SMNVEV (reference sequence). The germline V and J ends were trimmed by 6 bases and 0 bases, with 8 bases remaining between them. CDR3 length: 13 residues. The CDR3 reads CASSPQLNTEAFF. CDR3 nucleotides: TGTGCCAGCAGCCCACAGCTGAACACTGAAGCTTTCTTT.

The chain employs TRBV5-4 and TRBJ2-7; the match to TRBD2 covers 8 bases. V was pared by 4 bases and J by 6 bases, with 12 bases of the junction left unmatched. The CDR3 is 15 amino acids. Germline lookup yields CDR1 SGHNT and CDR2 YYREEE (reference sequence). CDR3 sequence reads: CASSAGGLNLGEQYF. The CDR3 DNA is TGTGCCAGCAGCGCGGGAGGACTAAACCTAGGCGAGCAGTACTTC.

The chain couples TRBV9 to TRBJ2-5, with 8 bases fitting TRBD2. The CDR3 covers 15 residues. Germline CDR1 is SGDLS and CDR2 is YYNGEE. V was clipped by 6 bases and J by 5 bases; unmatched bases: 12. For the CDR3, the DNA is TGTGCCAGCACACTTGGGAGCGGGGGAACCGAGACCCAGTACTTC. Encoded protein: CASTLGSGGTETQYF.

This chain joins TRBV4-1 and TRBJ1-1, with D uncertain. Trimming pared 1 base from V and 1 base from J, leaving 10 bases between. The V gene's germline CDR1 is MGHRA and CDR2 YSYEKL. CDR3 length: 15 residues. The CDR3 sequence is CASSQVLTKNTEAFF. CDR3 nucleotides: TGCGCCAGCAGCCAAGTCCTGACAAAGAACACTGAAGCTTTCTTT.

The rearrangement uses TRBV7-8 and TRBJ1-1; TRBD1 might be the D (6 bases). Germline lookup yields CDR1 SGHVS and CDR2 FQNEAQ. The CDR3 runs 12 residues. The V gene lost 5 bases and the J gene lost 7 bases, with 11 bases spanning the gap. CDR3 amino acids: CASSTHRDEAFF. The CDR3 nucleotides read TGTGCCAGCAGCACCCACAGGGATGAAGCTTTCTTT.

DNA of the CDR3: TGTGCCAGCAGTCCCACAGGGAGGGCTAATGAAAAACTGTTTTTT. It encodes CASSPTGRANEKLFF. The gene calls are TRBV2 and TRBJ1-4; D possibly corresponds to TRBD1 (6 bases). The CDR3 extends over 15 amino acids. V was pared by 5 bases and J by 3 bases, with 13 bases between. Germline V lookup: CDR1 SNHLY, CDR2 FYNNEI. Complete variable domain (other parts from reference TRBV2 and TRBJ1-4): EPEVTQTPSHQVTQMGQEVILRCVPISNHLYFYWYRQILGQKVEFLVSFYNNEISEKSEIFDDQFSVERPDGSNFTLKIRSTKLEDSAMYFCASSPTGRANEKLFFGSGTQLSVL.

The CDR3 here is CATSRDQDLNRNSNQPQHF. The CDR3 DNA reads as TGTGCCACCAGCAGAGATCAGGATCTCAACCGGAATAGCAATCAGCCCCAGCATTTT. V is TRBV15 and J is TRBJ1-5; D unresolved. CDR1 is LNHNV, CDR2 YYDKDF, per germline (reference sequence). V was clipped by 0 bases and J by 0 bases, with 18 bases between them. The CDR3 sequence is 19 residues long.

The rearrangement joins TRBV5-1 to TRBJ2-2; TRBD1 matches at 7 bases. Germline loops: CDR1 SGHRS, CDR2 YFSETQ. The CDR3 length is 15 residues. V shed 2 bases, J shed 1 base, and the junction held 2 bases outside the gene matches. Here the CDR3 DNA reads TGCGCCAGCAGCTTCGGACAGGTGAACACCGGGGAGCTGTTTTTT. This translates into CASSFGQVNTGELFF.

The chain links TRBV21-1 to TRBJ1-4; the table assigns TRBD1, which was not confirmed against the DNA. TRBV21-1 is termed a pseudogene. The CDR3 is 14 residues long. CDR3 sequence reads: CASSGRTGVEKLFF. For the CDR3, the DNA is TGTGCCAGCAGCGGCCGGACAGGGGTTGAAAAACTGTTTTTT.

This clone was seen a single time. This chain joins TRBV19 and TRBJ1-2; tentatively, D is TRBD1 (5 bases). Trimming cost V 8 bases and J 6 bases, with 13 bases left between them. CDR3 length: 12 amino acids. Germline CDR1 is LNHDA and CDR2 is SQIVND (reference sequence). Here the CDR3 DNA reads TGTGCCAGTCGAGGACGGGGGGATGGCTACACCTTC. It is translated as CASRGRGDGYTF.

V and J are TRBV6-5 and TRBJ1-5, with D possibly being TRBD1 (6 bases). V was shortened by 2 bases and J by 9 bases, with 14 bases between the two germline ends. The CDR3 consists of 14 residues. The germline gives CDR1 MNHEY, CDR2 SVGAGI. The CDR3 region is CASSYGKGGRPQHF. The CDR3 coding sequence is TGTGCCAGCAGTTACGGTAAGGGGGGGCGGCCCCAGCATTTT.

The chain carries TRBV5-6 and TRBJ1-1, with 7 bases fitting TRBD1. There are 18 residues in the CDR3. CDR1 is SGHDT, CDR2 YYEEEE, per germline. V gave up 4 bases and J gave up 3 bases; unmatched junction bases: 18. CDR3 region: CASSARGGGAPPDTEAFF. The CDR3 DNA is TGTGCCAGCAGCGCCCGAGGGGGCGGGGCCCCTCCGGACACTGAAGCTTTCTTT. Based on the CDR3 plus reference TRBV5-6 and TRBJ1-1, the full variable domain is DAGVTQSPTHLIKTRGQQVTLRCSPKSGHDTVSWYQQALGQGPQFIFQYYEEEERQRGNFPDRFSGHQFPNYSSELNVNALLLGDSALYLCASSARGGGAPPDTEAFFGQGTRLTVV.

This clone was seen only a few times. This chain links TRBV5-6 with TRBJ1-5; D gene uncertain. CDR3 length: 13 amino acids. The germline CDR1 and CDR2 sequences are SGHDT and YYEEEE. V lost 0 bases, J lost 5 bases, and 6 bases lay in between. As DNA, the CDR3 is TGTGCCAGCAGCTTGGGCCGCGATCAGCCCCAGCATTTT. Its protein is CASSLGRDQPQHF.

This rearrangement joins TRBV7-8 to TRBJ1-1; D ambiguous. Looked up from germline, CDR1 is SGHVS and CDR2 is FQNEAQ. The CDR3 spans 14 residues. Trimming cost V 1 base and J 1 base, with 7 bases left between them. This chain's CDR3 is CASSLEQTNTEAFF. DNA of the CDR3: TGTGCCAGCAGCTTAGAACAGACGAACACTGAAGCTTTCTTT. Variable domain in full (rest from reference TRBV7-8 and TRBJ1-1): GAGVSQSPRYKVAKRGQDVALRCDPISGHVSLFWYQQALGQGPEFLTYFQNEAQLDKSGLPSDRFFAERPEGSVSTLKIQRTQQEDSAVYLCASSLEQTNTEAFFGQGTRLTVV.

Here the CDR3 reads CASSVEGTFYETQYF. In DNA form, the CDR3 reads TGTGCCAGCAGCGTAGAGGGGACTTTCTATGAGACCCAGTACTTC. The chain combines TRBV9 with TRBJ2-5; maybe TRBD2 (6 bases). Germline V CDR1 and CDR2: SGDLS, YYNGEE. The V gene lost 0 bases and the J gene lost 5 bases, with 14 bases spanning the gap. This CDR3 has 15 amino acids.

The chain couples TRBV5-1 to TRBJ2-3, with TRBD2 as a possible D gene (5 bases). Trimming left V 4 bases short and J 0 bases short, with 9 bases between. Per the germline V gene, CDR1 is SGHRS and CDR2 is YFSETQ. This CDR3 region has 14 residues. In nucleotides, the CDR3 is TGCGCCAGCAGCCTAGGGAGTAGCACAGATACGCAGTATTTT. Translation: CASSLGSSTDTQYF.